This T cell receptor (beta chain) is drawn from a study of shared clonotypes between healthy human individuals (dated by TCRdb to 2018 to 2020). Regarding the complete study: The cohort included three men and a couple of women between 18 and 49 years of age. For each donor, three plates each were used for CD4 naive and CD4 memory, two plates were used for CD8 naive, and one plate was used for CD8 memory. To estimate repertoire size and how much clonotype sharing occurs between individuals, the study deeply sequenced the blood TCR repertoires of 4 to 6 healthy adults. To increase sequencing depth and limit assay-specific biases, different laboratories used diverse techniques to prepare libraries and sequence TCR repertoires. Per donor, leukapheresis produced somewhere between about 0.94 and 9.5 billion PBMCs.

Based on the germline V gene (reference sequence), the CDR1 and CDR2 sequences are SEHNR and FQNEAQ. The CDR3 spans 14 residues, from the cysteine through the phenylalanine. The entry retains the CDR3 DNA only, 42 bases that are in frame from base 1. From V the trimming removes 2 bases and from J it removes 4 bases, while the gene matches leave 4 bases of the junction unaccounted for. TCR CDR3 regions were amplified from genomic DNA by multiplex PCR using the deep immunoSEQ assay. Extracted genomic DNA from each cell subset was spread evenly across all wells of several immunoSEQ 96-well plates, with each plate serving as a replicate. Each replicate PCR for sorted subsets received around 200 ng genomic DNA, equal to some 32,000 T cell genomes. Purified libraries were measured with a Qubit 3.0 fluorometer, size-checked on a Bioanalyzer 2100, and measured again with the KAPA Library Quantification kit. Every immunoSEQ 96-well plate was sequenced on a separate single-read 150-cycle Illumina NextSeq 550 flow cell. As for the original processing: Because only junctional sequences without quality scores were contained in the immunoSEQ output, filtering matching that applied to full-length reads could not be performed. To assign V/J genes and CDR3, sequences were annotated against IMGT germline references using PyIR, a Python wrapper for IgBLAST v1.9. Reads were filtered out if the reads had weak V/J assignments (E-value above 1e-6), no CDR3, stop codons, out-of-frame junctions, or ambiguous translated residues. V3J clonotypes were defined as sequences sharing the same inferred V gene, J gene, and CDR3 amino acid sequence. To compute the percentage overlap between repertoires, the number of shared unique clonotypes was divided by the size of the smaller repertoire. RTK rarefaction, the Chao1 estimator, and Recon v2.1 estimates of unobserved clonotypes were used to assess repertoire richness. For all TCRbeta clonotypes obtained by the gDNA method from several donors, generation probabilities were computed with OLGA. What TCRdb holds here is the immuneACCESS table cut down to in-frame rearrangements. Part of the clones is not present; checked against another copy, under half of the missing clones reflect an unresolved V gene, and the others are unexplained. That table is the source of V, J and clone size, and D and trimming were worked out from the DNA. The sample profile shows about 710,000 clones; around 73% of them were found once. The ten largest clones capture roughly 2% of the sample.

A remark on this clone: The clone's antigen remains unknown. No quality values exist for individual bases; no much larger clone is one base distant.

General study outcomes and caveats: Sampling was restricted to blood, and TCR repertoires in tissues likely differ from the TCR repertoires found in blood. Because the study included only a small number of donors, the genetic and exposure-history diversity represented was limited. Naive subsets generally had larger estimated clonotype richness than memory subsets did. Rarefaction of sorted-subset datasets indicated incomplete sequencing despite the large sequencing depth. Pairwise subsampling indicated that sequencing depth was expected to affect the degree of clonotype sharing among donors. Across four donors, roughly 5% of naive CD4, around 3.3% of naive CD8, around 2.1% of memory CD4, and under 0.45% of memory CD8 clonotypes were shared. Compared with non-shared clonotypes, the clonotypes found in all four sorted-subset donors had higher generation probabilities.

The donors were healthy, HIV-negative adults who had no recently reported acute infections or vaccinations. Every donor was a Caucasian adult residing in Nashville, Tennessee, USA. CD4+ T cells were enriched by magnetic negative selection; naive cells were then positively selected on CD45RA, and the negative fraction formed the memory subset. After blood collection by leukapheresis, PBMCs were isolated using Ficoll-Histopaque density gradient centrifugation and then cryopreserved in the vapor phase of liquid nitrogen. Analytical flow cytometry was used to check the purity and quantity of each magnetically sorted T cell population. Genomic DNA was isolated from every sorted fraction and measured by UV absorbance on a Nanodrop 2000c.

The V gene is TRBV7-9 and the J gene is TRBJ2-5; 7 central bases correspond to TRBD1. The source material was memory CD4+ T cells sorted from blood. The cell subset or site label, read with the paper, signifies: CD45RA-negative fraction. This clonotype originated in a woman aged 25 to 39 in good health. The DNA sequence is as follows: TGTGCCAGCAGCTTAACGACAGGGAGAGAGACCCAGTACTTC. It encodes CASSLTTGRETQYF.